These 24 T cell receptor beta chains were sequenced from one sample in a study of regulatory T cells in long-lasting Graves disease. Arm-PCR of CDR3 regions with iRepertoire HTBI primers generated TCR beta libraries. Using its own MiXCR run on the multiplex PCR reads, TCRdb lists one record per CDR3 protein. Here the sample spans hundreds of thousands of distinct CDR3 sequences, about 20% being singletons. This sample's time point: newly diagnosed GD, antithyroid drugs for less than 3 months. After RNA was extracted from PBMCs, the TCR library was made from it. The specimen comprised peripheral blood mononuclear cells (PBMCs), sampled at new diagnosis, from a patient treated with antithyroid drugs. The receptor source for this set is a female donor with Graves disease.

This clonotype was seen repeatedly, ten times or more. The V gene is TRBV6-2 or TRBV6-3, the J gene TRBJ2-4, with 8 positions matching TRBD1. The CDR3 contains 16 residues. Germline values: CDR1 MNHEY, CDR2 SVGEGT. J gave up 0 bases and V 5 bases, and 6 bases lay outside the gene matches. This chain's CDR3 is CASSGWTGLAKNIQYF. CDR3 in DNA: TGTGCCAGCAGTGGATGGACAGGGCTAGCCAAAAACATTCAGTACTTC.

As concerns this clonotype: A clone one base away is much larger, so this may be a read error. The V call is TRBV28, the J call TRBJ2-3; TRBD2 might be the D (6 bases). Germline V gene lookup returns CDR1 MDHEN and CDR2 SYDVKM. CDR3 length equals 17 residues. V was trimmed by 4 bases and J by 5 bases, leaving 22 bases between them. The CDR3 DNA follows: TGTGCCAGCAGTTCGCAAGGAGGGGTCCGTTCCGAAGATACGCAGTATTTT. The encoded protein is CASSSQGGVRSEDTQYF.

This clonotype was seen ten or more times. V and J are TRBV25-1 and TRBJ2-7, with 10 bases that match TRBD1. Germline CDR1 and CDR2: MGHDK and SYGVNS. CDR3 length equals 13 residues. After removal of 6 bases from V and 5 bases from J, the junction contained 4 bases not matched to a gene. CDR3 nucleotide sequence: TGTGCCAGCAGGAGACAGGGGGCCAACGAGCAGTACTTC. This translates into CASRRQGANEQYF.

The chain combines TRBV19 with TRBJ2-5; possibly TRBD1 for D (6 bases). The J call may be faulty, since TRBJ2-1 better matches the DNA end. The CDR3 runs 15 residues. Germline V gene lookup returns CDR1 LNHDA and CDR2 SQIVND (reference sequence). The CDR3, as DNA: TGTGCCAGTAGTGCGTCAGGGGAACCTACCTACGAGCAGTTCTTC. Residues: CASSASGEPTYEQFF.

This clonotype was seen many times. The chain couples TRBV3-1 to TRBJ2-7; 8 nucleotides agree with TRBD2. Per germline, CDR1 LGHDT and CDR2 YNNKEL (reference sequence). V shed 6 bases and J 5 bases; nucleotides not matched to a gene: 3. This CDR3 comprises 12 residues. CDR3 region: CASRNGRDEQYF. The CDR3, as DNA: TGTGCCAGCAGAAACGGGAGGGACGAGCAGTACTTC.

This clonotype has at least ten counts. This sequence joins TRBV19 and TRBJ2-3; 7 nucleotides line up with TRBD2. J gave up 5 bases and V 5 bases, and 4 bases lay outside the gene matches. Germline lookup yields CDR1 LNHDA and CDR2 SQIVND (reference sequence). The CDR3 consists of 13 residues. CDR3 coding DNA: TGTGCCAGTAGTGGGGGGGGACGAGATACGCAGTATTTT. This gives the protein CASSGGGRDTQYF.

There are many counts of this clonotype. The CDR3 nucleotides are TGTGCCAGCAGCGAGACAGCGTTTAATGAAAAACTGTTTTTT. Protein product: CASSETAFNEKLFF. The V call is TRBV7-9, the J call TRBJ1-4; possibly TRBD1 for D (5 bases). V shed 5 bases and J shed 4 bases, with 11 bases lying between them. The CDR3 totals 14 residues. In germline, CDR1 is SEHNR, CDR2 FQNEAQ (reference sequence).

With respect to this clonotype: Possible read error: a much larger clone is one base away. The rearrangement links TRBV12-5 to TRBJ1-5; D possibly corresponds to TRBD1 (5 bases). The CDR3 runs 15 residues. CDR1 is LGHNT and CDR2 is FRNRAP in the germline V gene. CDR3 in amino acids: CASCLVRGLEQPQHF. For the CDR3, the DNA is TGTGCTAGTTGTTTGGTAAGGGGCTTAGAACAGCCCCAGCATTTT.

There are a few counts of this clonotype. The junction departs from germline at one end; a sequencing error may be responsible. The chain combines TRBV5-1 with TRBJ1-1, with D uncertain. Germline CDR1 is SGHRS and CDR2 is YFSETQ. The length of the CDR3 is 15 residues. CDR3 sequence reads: CAGSGTDFLNTEAFF. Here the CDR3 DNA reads TGCGCCGGCAGCGGAACGGATTTCCTGAACACTGAAGCTTTCTTT.

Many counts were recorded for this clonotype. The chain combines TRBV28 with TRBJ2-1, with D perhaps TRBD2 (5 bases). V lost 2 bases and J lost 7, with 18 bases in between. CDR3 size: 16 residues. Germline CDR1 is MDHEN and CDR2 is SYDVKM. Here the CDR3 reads CASSLRTGMVVNEQFF. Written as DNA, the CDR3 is TGTGCCAGCAGTTTACGGACTGGGATGGTTGTGAATGAGCAGTTCTTC.

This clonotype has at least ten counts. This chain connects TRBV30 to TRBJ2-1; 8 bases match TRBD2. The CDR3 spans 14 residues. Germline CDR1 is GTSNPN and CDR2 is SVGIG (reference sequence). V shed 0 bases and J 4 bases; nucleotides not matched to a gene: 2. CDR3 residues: CAWSVSGMYNEQFF. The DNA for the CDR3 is TGTGCCTGGAGTGTTAGCGGGATGTACAATGAGCAGTTCTTC.

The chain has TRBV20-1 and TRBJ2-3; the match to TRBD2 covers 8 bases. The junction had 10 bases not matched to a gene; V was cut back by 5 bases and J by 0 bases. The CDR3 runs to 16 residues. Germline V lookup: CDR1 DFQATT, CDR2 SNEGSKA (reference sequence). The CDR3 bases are TGCAGTGCTGGATTCCCAACTAGCGGAAGCACAGATACGCAGTATTTT. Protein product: CSAGFPTSGSTDTQYF.

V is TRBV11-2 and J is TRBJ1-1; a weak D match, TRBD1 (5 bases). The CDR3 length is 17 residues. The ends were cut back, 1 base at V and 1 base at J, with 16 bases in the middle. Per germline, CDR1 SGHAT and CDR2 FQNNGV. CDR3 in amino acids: CASSLVPEIDRNTEAFF. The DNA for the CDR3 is TGTGCCAGCAGCTTAGTACCCGAGATCGACAGGAACACTGAAGCTTTCTTT.

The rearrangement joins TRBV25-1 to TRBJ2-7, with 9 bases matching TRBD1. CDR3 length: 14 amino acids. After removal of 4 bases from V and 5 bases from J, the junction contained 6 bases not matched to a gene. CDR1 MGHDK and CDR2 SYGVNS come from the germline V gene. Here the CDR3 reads CASSGRDRDDEQYF. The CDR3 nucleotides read TGTGCCAGCAGTGGGCGGGACAGGGACGACGAGCAGTACTTC.

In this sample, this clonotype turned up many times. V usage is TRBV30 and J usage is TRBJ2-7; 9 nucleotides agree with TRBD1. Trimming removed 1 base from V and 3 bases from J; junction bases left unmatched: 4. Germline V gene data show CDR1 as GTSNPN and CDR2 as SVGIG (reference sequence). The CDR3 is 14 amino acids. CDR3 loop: CAWSGDRADYEQYF. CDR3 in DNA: TGTGCCTGGAGTGGGGACAGGGCGGACTACGAGCAGTACTTC.

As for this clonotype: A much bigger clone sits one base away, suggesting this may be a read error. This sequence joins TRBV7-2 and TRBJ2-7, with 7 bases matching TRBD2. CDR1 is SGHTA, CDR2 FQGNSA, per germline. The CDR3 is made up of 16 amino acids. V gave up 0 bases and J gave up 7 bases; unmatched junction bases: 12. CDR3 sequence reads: CASSLAAGLSYNEQYF. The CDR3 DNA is TGTGCCAGCAGCTTAGCAGCGGGACTCTCCTACAATGAGCAGTACTTC.

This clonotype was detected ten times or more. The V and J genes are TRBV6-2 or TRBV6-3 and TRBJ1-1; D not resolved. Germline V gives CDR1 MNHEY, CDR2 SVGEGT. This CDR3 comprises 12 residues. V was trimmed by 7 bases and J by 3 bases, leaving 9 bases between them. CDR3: CASKGSHTEAFF. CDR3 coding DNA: TGTGCCAGCAAGGGCAGTCACACTGAAGCTTTCTTT.

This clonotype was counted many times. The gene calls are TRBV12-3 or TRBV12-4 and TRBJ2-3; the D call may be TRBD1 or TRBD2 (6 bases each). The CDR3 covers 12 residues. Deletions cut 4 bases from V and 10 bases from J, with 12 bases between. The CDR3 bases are TGTGCCAGCAGTTCCCACAGGGAGGCGCAGTATTTT. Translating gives CASSSHREAQYF.

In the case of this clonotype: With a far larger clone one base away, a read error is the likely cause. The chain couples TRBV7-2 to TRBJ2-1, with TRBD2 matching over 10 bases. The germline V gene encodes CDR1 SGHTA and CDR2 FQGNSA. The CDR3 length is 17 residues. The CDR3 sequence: CANSFSPSGSIYNEQFF. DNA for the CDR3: TGTGCCAACAGCTTCTCTCCTAGCGGGAGTATCTACAATGAGCAGTTCTTC.

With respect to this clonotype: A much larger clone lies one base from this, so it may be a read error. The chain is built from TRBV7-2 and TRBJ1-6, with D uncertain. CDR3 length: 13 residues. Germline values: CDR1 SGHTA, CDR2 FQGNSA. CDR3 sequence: CASGLWEREPLHF. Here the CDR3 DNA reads TGTGCCAGCGGCTTATGGGAGCGGGAACCCCTCCACTTT.

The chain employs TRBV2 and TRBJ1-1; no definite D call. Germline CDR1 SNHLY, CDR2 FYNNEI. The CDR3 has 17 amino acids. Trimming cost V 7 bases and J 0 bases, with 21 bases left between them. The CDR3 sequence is CASTLRVTGSMNTEAFF. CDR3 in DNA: TGTGCCAGCACGCTTCGTGTAACCGGAAGTATGAACACTGAAGCTTTCTTT.

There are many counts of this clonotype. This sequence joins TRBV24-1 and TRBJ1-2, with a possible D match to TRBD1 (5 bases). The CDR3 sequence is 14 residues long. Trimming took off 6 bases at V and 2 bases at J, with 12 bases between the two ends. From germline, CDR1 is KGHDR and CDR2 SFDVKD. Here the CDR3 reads CATSMTAKNYGYTF. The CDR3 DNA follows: TGTGCCACCAGTATGACAGCGAAGAACTATGGCTACACCTTC.

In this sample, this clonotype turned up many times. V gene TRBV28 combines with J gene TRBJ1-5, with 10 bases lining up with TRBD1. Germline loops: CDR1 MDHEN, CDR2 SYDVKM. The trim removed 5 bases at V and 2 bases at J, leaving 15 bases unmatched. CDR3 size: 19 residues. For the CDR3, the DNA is TGTGCCAGCAGTGATAGGGGCGGACAGGGGGTGAGAGGCAATCAGCCCCAGCATTTT. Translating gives CASSDRGGQGVRGNQPQHF.

The CDR3 sequence: CASSKSSGGSYEQYF. CDR3 coding DNA: TGTGCCAGCAGTAAGTCGTCGGGGGGGAGCTACGAGCAGTACTTC. The chain joins TRBV2 to TRBJ2-7; TRBD2 aligns across 8 bases. CDR1 is SNHLY, CDR2 FYNNEI, per germline. V lost 5 bases to trimming and J lost 3 bases; unmatched junction nucleotides: 9. The CDR3 spans 15 residues. Supplemented by reference TRBV2 and TRBJ2-7, the full variable domain reads EPEVTQTPSHQVTQMGQEVILRCVPISNHLYFYWYRQILGQKVEFLVSFYNNEISEKSEIFDDQFSVERPDGSNFTLKIRSTKLEDSAMYFCASSKSSGGSYEQYFGPGTRLTVT.